The 21 T cell receptor beta chains reported below all come from one sample, sequenced in a study of blood T cell repertoires in COVID-19. The assay was immunoSEQ multiplex PCR, and TCRdb's table has in-frame clones only and misses some. The table lists 200,000 to 300,000 clones, 85% of them singletons. What was sequenced was PBMCs or T cells enriched from blood (not recorded which). The receptors come from a woman aged 45 to 65 with acute COVID-19.

This sequence joins TRBV21-1 and TRBJ1-1; TRBD1 reflects the table's D call only, with no check against the DNA. TRBV21-1 is labeled a pseudogene. The CDR3 runs 14 residues. The CDR3 protein is CASSKGQMNTEAFF. The CDR3 bases are TGTGCCAGCAGCAAGGGACAGATGAACACTGAAGCTTTCTTT.

V is TRBV6-5 and J is TRBJ2-5; maybe TRBD2 (6 bases). From germline, CDR1 is MNHEY and CDR2 SVGAGI. The V and J ends lost 8 bases and 2 bases respectively, with 18 bases between them. The CDR3 spans 15 residues. CDR3 protein: CASREMGGIQETQYF. DNA for the CDR3: TGTGCCAGCCGGGAGATGGGGGGTATACAAGAGACCCAGTACTTC.

The chain couples TRBV12-3 or TRBV12-4 to TRBJ2-1, with 10 bases matching TRBD2. The CDR3 extends over 13 amino acids. The trim removed 6 bases at V and 9 bases at J, leaving 5 bases unmatched. The CDR3 region is CASRLAGLSEQFF. CDR3 DNA sequence: TGTGCCAGCAGACTAGCGGGGTTGAGTGAGCAGTTCTTC.

The chain joins TRBV2 to TRBJ2-3; no firm D call. Germline CDR1 SNHLY, CDR2 FYNNEI. V was trimmed by 0 bases and J by 5 bases, leaving 12 bases between them. This CDR3 has 15 residues. In DNA form, the CDR3 reads TGTGCCAGCAGTGAAGCGCTTCCAGCAGGAGATACGCAGTATTTT. This encodes CASSEALPAGDTQYF.

This clone was counted only a few times. DNA of the CDR3: TGTGCCAGCAGGAGACAGGGCGGGGAGACCCAGTACTTC. Its protein product is CASRRQGGETQYF. The chain combines TRBV6-5 with TRBJ2-5; 7 nucleotides align to TRBD1. The V gene end was trimmed by 6 bases and the J gene end by 5 bases; junction bases not matched to a gene: 6. Germline V gene sequence: CDR1 MNHEY, CDR2 SVGAGI. The CDR3 contains 13 residues.

This rearrangement joins TRBV10-3 to TRBJ1-3; D call uncertain. The germline V and J ends were trimmed by 5 bases and 3 bases, with 11 bases remaining between them. This CDR3 region has 14 residues. The germline V gene has CDR1 ENHRY and CDR2 SYGVKD. CDR3 region: CAISRGEDGNTIYF. DNA of the CDR3: TGTGCCATCAGTCGGGGAGAGGATGGAAACACCATATATTTT.

The rearrangement uses TRBV5-6 and TRBJ1-1, with 7 bases lining up with TRBD1. Germline V gene sequence: CDR1 SGHDT, CDR2 YYEEEE. The ends lost 3 bases at V and 0 bases at J; junction bases unmatched: 5. The CDR3 runs 15 residues. The CDR3 sequence: CASSSTGRLNTEAFF. The CDR3 bases are TGTGCCAGCAGCTCGACAGGGCGGCTGAACACTGAAGCTTTCTTT.

The gene calls are TRBV7-9 and TRBJ1-1, with 7 bases lining up with TRBD1. Trimming at V came to 3 bases and at J to 5 bases, leaving 3 bases not matched to a gene. Per the germline V gene, CDR1 is SEHNR and CDR2 is FQNEAQ (reference sequence). CDR3 length: 13 residues. CDR3 nucleotide sequence: TGTGCCAGCAGCTTCCCAGGGGGTACTGAAGCTTTCTTT. It yields the protein CASSFPGGTEAFF.

The V gene is TRBV5-1, the J gene TRBJ1-1, with D tentatively TRBD1 (5 bases). Per germline, CDR1 SGHRS and CDR2 YFSETQ. The CDR3 has 15 amino acids. V was trimmed by 0 bases and J by 8 bases, leaving 17 bases between them. CDR3 residues: CASSLAGEGRTEAFF. As DNA, the CDR3 is TGCGCCAGCAGCTTGGCCGGGGAGGGGAGGACCGAAGCTTTCTTT. The entire variable domain, with the rest obtained from reference TRBV5-1 and TRBJ1-1, is as follows: KAGVTQTPRYLIKTRGQQVTLSCSPISGHRSVSWYQQTPGQGLQFLFEYFSETQRNKGNFPGRFSGRQFSNSRSEMNVSTLELGDSALYLCASSLAGEGRTEAFFGQGTRLTVV.

This chain connects TRBV5-1 to TRBJ2-5, with TRBD2 matching 13 bases. This CDR3 has 16 residues. V lost 4 bases, J lost 5 bases, and 8 bases stayed unmatched. Germline V gives CDR1 SGHRS, CDR2 YFSETQ. The CDR3 region has the DNA TGCGCCAGCAGCCTCCGACTAGCGGGGGGCGACGAGACCCAGTACTTC. Its translation is CASSLRLAGGDETQYF.

A few counts support this clone. The same CDR3 arises from other DNA sequences in this sample as well. The V call is TRBV7-2, the J call TRBJ1-1; no definite D call. The CDR3 totals 14 residues. Trimming stripped 3 bases from V and 0 bases from J, with 8 bases between. Germline CDR1 SGHTA, CDR2 FQGNSA. The DNA of the CDR3 is TGTGCCAGCAGCTTCCCGGGGTTGAACACTGAAGCTTTCTTT. Protein: CASSFPGLNTEAFF.

The V and J genes are TRBV3-1 (or the pseudogene TRBV3-2) and TRBJ2-7; TRBD1 is a possible D gene (5 bases). This CDR3 contains 15 residues. Per the germline V gene, CDR1 is LGHDT and CDR2 is YNNKEL (reference sequence). The V end was cut by 1 base, the J end by 6 bases, with 16 bases between. CDR3 loop: CASSQVPNRLGEQYF. In DNA form, the CDR3 reads TGTGCCAGCAGCCAAGTTCCCAACAGGTTAGGCGAGCAGTACTTC.

The chain combines TRBV9 with TRBJ2-7; possible D gene TRBD1, 6 bases. From germline, CDR1 is SGDLS and CDR2 YYNGEE. V was trimmed by 2 bases and J by 5 bases, leaving 14 bases between them. The CDR3 runs 14 residues. CDR3 loop: CASSVQGTRDEQYF. CDR3 coding DNA: TGTGCCAGCAGCGTCCAGGGGACAAGGGACGAGCAGTACTTC.

On this clone itself: Mismatch with germline at one junction end may stem from a read error. V and J are TRBV18 and TRBJ1-1; D remains ambiguous. Germline loops: CDR1 KGHSH, CDR2 LQKENI. The CDR3 loop spans 13 amino acids. CDR3 in amino acids: CASSTPGSTEAFF. The CDR3 region has the DNA TGTGCCAGCTCAACACCCGGGAGCACTGAAGCTTTCTTT.

The gene calls are TRBV7-2 and TRBJ1-1; 9 bases are shared with TRBD1. This CDR3 region has 14 residues. The germline gives CDR1 SGHTA, CDR2 FQGNSA. J was trimmed by 11 bases and V by 6 bases; bases with no gene match: 13. CDR3: CASRYPTGTGLAFF. The DNA for the CDR3 is TGTGCCAGCAGATACCCGACCGGGACAGGGTTGGCTTTCTTT.

This rearrangement joins TRBV6-5 to TRBJ1-2; 7 positions agree with TRBD1. Germline V gene sequence: CDR1 MNHEY, CDR2 SVGAGI. The CDR3 contains 15 residues. The J segment lost 0 bases and the V segment lost 6 bases, leaving 7 bases of the junction unmatched. The CDR3 is CASRPGTASNYGYTF. Written as DNA, the CDR3 is TGTGCCAGCAGGCCCGGGACAGCCTCTAACTATGGCTACACCTTC.

V gene TRBV4-3 combines with J gene TRBJ1-1, with 7 bases identical to TRBD1. J lost 5 bases, V lost 4 bases, and 10 bases had no gene match. The CDR3 has 15 residues. Looked up from germline, CDR1 is LGHNA and CDR2 is YSLEER. CDR3 region: CASSRLNRGGTEAFF. In DNA, the CDR3 is TGCGCCAGCAGCCGCCTCAACAGGGGTGGGACTGAAGCTTTCTTT.

The gene calls are TRBV3-1 (or the pseudogene TRBV3-2) and TRBJ1-2; possibly TRBD1 for D (5 bases). CDR1 LGHDT and CDR2 YNNKEL come from the germline V gene (reference sequence). The CDR3 spans 17 residues. V was pared by 0 bases and J by 8 bases, with 22 bases between. CDR3 DNA: TGTGCCAGCAGCCAAGACCCTTCGGCAGGGCTCATGAGGGGCTACACCTTC. Its translation: CASSQDPSAGLMRGYTF.

J is TRBJ1-1 and V is TRBV2; TRBD1 agrees at 9 bases. This CDR3 spans 14 amino acids. Germline loops: CDR1 SNHLY, CDR2 FYNNEI. The ends lost 4 bases at V and 4 bases at J; junction bases unmatched: 4. The CDR3 DNA follows: TGTGCCAGCAGTGGACAGGGGGTCAGCACTGAAGCTTTCTTT. Translated: CASSGQGVSTEAFF.

Concerning this clone itself: This same CDR3 is encoded by further DNA sequences in the sample. J is TRBJ1-4 and V is TRBV19; 7 nucleotides agree with TRBD1. CDR1 and CDR2 from the germline V gene are LNHDA and SQIVND (reference sequence). Unmatched junction bases numbered 6, after V lost 5 bases and J lost 0 bases. This CDR3 contains 16 residues. CDR3 in amino acids: CASSPGQVPTNEKLFF. Here the CDR3 DNA reads TGTGCCAGTAGTCCTGGACAGGTCCCAACTAATGAAAAACTGTTTTTT.

The genes are TRBV30 and TRBJ1-1; D is perhaps TRBD1 (6 bases). Germline CDR1 reads GTSNPN; CDR2 reads SVGIG (reference sequence). Between the trimmed V and J ends, which lost 1 base and 4 bases, there was a span of 16 bases. This CDR3 is 15 amino acids long. CDR3 residues: CAWSGSIQGATEAFF. In nucleotides, the CDR3 is TGTGCCTGGAGTGGGTCCATACAGGGCGCCACTGAAGCTTTCTTT.